These 19 T cell receptor beta chains share one sample of origin, sequenced in a study of STAT5B mutations in CD4+ large granular lymphocyte leukemia. Using immunoSEQ multiplex PCR, the repertoire was profiled, and TCRdb retains in-frame clones only, with some absent. The data show 20,000 or so clones, with 65% to 85% seen just once and less than 15% held by the top ten. Sequencing input: CD4+ T cells from blood buffy coats. The receptors were sampled from a human donor in good health.

The chain recombines TRBV4-2 with TRBJ2-7; 9 bases map to TRBD2. Per the germline V gene, CDR1 is LGHNA and CDR2 is YNFKEQ. V gave up 0 bases and J gave up 3 bases; unmatched junction bases: 6. The CDR3 has 16 residues. In DNA form, the CDR3 reads TGTGCCAGCAGCCAAGATACGGCTAGCGGGAACTACGAGCAGTACTTC. Its translation is CASSQDTASGNYEQYF.

The genes are TRBV20-1 and TRBJ2-1; D ambiguous. Germline V gene sequence: CDR1 DFQATT, CDR2 SNEGSKA (reference sequence). Deletions cut 3 bases from V and 2 bases from J, with 2 bases between. This CDR3 region has 11 residues. The chain's CDR3 is CSARPYNEQFF. CDR3 sequence (DNA): TGCAGTGCTAGGCCCTACAATGAGCAGTTCTTC.

The rearrangement joins TRBV5-6 to TRBJ2-7; a possible D gene is TRBD1 (6 bases). Per germline, CDR1 SGHDT and CDR2 YYEEEE. There are 16 residues in the CDR3. V lost 4 bases to trimming and J lost 0 bases, with 17 bases between them. CDR3 DNA: TGTGCCAGCAGCCAACCAGGGGTAGGGATCTCCTACGAGCAGTACTTC. It translates to CASSQPGVGISYEQYF.

The CDR3 DNA follows: TGCGCCAGCAGCTTGGGGTGGGACAGGGGTGATGAAAAACTGTTTTTT. This codes for CASSLGWDRGDEKLFF. This chain joins TRBV5-1 and TRBJ1-4, with 10 bases fitting TRBD1. This CDR3 has 16 amino acids. From germline, CDR1 is SGHRS and CDR2 YFSETQ. The V and J ends lost 0 bases and 6 bases, in that order; junction bases with no gene match: 5.

V gene TRBV19 combines with J gene TRBJ2-3, with TRBD1 matching over 9 bases. Germline V gives CDR1 LNHDA, CDR2 SQIVND (reference sequence). The CDR3 is made up of 15 amino acids. With 5 bases clipped from V and 4 bases from J, the junction kept 7 bases outside the gene matches. The CDR3 bases are TGTGCCAGTAGTGACAGGGGGTCCTCGCCAGATACGCAGTATTTT. It specifies CASSDRGSSPDTQYF.

The chain is built from TRBV18 and TRBJ2-2; tentatively, D is TRBD1 or TRBD2 (6 bases each). Germline V gene lookup returns CDR1 KGHSH and CDR2 LQKENI. Deletions cut 6 bases from V and 6 bases from J, with 11 bases between. The CDR3 is 13 residues long. CDR3 nucleotides: TGTGCCAGCTCCCTAGGGGGGCCCGGGGAGCTGTTTTTT. Amino acid sequence: CASSLGGPGELFF.

The chain employs TRBV18 and TRBJ2-7; D may correspond to TRBD1 or TRBD2 (6 bases each). The germline CDR1 and CDR2 sequences are KGHSH and LQKENI. V dropped 3 bases and J dropped 6 bases, with 21 bases sitting between them. CDR3 length: 16 residues. Here the CDR3 reads CASSPPGGGNVGEQYF. The CDR3 bases are TGTGCCAGCTCACCCCCCGGGGGCGGGAATGTAGGCGAGCAGTACTTC. Using reference TRBV18 and TRBJ2-7 for the parts outside the CDR3, the full variable domain is NAGVMQNPRHLVRRRGQEARLRCSPMKGHSHVYWYRQLPEEGLKFMVYLQKENIIDESGMPKERFSAEFPKEGPSILRIQQVVRGDSAAYFCASSPPGGGNVGEQYFGPGTRLTVT.

CDR3 sequence: CASSPLPPGELFF. In DNA, the CDR3 is TGTGCCAGCAGCCCACTCCCCCCCGGGGAGCTGTTTTTT. J is TRBJ2-2 and V is TRBV7-7; D is undetermined. CDR1 is SSHAT and CDR2 is FNYEAQ in the germline V gene (reference sequence). The germline V and J ends were trimmed by 5 bases and 6 bases, with 10 bases remaining between them. The CDR3 consists of 13 residues.

The rearrangement joins TRBV4-1 to TRBJ2-7; D not certain. The CDR3 has 14 residues. CDR1 MGHRA and CDR2 YSYEKL come from the germline V gene. Trimming removed 0 bases from V and 4 bases from J, with 10 bases in between. CDR3 DNA sequence: TGCGCCAGCAGCCAAGAGCACAGCAAGTACGAGCAGTACTTC. Translation: CASSQEHSKYEQYF.

The chain uses TRBV7-8 and TRBJ1-1; 11 bases line up with TRBD1. CDR1 and CDR2 from the germline V gene are SGHVS and FQNEAQ. The CDR3 runs to 16 residues. Germline trimming cut 5 bases from V and 4 bases from J; bases unmatched to any gene: 9. The CDR3 DNA reads TGTGCCAGCAGCCGGGACAGGGGGGTACGCGGCACTGAAGCTTTCTTT. Residues: CASSRDRGVRGTEAFF.

The chain carries TRBV18 and TRBJ1-5; D uncertain. Germline-derived CDR1 and CDR2 are KGHSH and LQKENI. V was shortened by 4 bases and J by 4 bases, with 14 bases between the two germline ends. This CDR3 is 15 amino acids long. CDR3 DNA sequence: TGTGCCAGCTCACAAACAAAATCAGGAAATCAGCCCCAGCATTTT. Translation gives CASSQTKSGNQPQHF.

The CDR3 protein is CASSQTSGRSTDTQYF. DNA of the CDR3: TGTGCCAGCAGTCAGACTAGCGGGAGGAGCACAGATACGCAGTATTTT. The V call is TRBV2, the J call TRBJ2-3, with TRBD2 matching 13 bases. Germline-derived CDR1 and CDR2 are SNHLY and FYNNEI. The CDR3 contains 16 residues. V lost 5 bases, J lost 0 bases, and 2 bases stayed unmatched.

This clone was seen more than once but under ten times. The rearrangement joins TRBV7-2 to TRBJ2-6, with D unclear. V lost 1 base and J lost 2, with 12 bases in between. Germline V gene data show CDR1 as SGHTA and CDR2 as FQGNSA. The CDR3 length is 17 residues. In DNA form, the CDR3 reads TGTGCCAGCAGCTTAGGTCCGGGTCGGGCTGGGGCCAACGTCCTGACTTTC. This translates into CASSLGPGRAGANVLTF.

The chain uses TRBV2 and TRBJ1-2; no firm D call. Between the trimmed V and J ends, which lost 4 bases and 4 bases, there was a span of 4 bases. The CDR3 length is 11 residues. Germline V gives CDR1 SNHLY, CDR2 FYNNEI. The CDR3 is CASSVIYGYTF. CDR3 nucleotide sequence: TGTGCCAGCAGTGTAATCTATGGCTACACCTTC.

The chain couples TRBV30 to TRBJ2-7; TRBD2 matches at 12 bases. Trimming cost V 5 bases and J 4 bases; bases outside gene matches: 6. From germline, CDR1 is GTSNPN and CDR2 SVGIG (reference sequence). The CDR3 is 14 amino acids. The CDR3 DNA is TGTGCCTGGGCGAGACTAGCGGGAGTGTACGAGCAGTACTTC. Its translation is CAWARLAGVYEQYF.

The rearrangement uses TRBV10-3 and TRBJ2-2; no reliable D call. Germline lookup yields CDR1 ENHRY and CDR2 SYGVKD. Trimming removed 2 bases from V and 12 bases from J, with 7 bases in between. The CDR3 extends over 11 amino acids. CDR3 sequence reads: CAISEMFKLFF. As DNA, the CDR3 is TGTGCCATCAGTGAGATGTTCAAGCTGTTTTTT.

This clone was counted only a few times. The CDR3 DNA is TGTGCCAGCAGTTGGGACCCAACTAATGAAAAACTGTTTTTT. Protein sequence: CASSWDPTNEKLFF. The rearrangement links TRBV6-4 to TRBJ1-4; weak D call: TRBD1 (5 bases). Trimming removed 5 bases from V and 0 bases from J, with 7 bases in between. The germline gives CDR1 MRHNA, CDR2 SNTAGT. CDR3 length: 14 amino acids.

The J gene is TRBJ1-1, the V gene TRBV5-6; the match to TRBD1 covers 11 bases. Losses at the gene ends were 2 bases for V and 1 base for J; bases not matched to a gene: 4. Germline V gene lookup returns CDR1 SGHDT and CDR2 YYEEEE. The CDR3 runs 16 residues. The chain's CDR3 is CASSFGQGARNTEAFF. As DNA, the CDR3 is TGTGCCAGCAGCTTTGGACAGGGGGCGAGGAACACTGAAGCTTTCTTT.

This chain links TRBV7-2 with TRBJ2-1, with 9 bases fitting TRBD2. Germline V gives CDR1 SGHTA, CDR2 FQGNSA. The V gene end was trimmed by 0 bases and the J gene end by 7 bases; junction bases not matched to a gene: 7. The CDR3 runs to 16 residues. The CDR3 nucleotides read TGTGCCAGCAGCTTAGCGCACAGCGGGAGGATGAATGAGCAGTTCTTC. Protein: CASSLAHSGRMNEQFF.